These 25 T cell receptor beta chains were all obtained from the same sample, sequenced in a study of cytomegalovirus exposure and HLA in healthy donors. 60 Vbeta and 13 Jbeta primers were used in PCR. The assay was immunoSEQ multiplex PCR, and TCRdb's table has in-frame clones only and misses some. The table includes hundreds of thousands of clones, around nine tenths detected once. The sample comprised PBMCs. These receptors were taken from a woman aged 18 to 35 in good health and CMV-seronegative.

V and J are TRBV19 and TRBJ1-4, with 11 positions matching TRBD1. The CDR3 sequence is 12 residues long. Trimming cost V 8 bases and J 8 bases; bases outside gene matches: 1. Germline V gene lookup returns CDR1 LNHDA and CDR2 SQIVND (reference sequence). Written as DNA, the CDR3 is TGTGCCAGTTGGGACAGGGGGGAAAAACTGTTTTTT. Protein: CASWDRGEKLFF.

This sequence joins TRBV21-1 and TRBJ2-7; the table's D call, TRBD2, was not checked against the DNA. TRBV21-1 has pseudogene status. The CDR3 runs 20 residues. The CDR3 nucleotides are TGTGCCAGCACTTCCTCTGCCGGGACTAGCGGGGAAGTCACGCTCCACGAGCAGTACTTC. Protein: CASTSSAGTSGEVTLHEQYF.

The rearrangement links TRBV18 to TRBJ1-5; 8 bases are shared with TRBD1. Germline V lookup: CDR1 KGHSH, CDR2 LQKENI. V was pared by 3 bases and J by 9 bases, with 7 bases of the junction left unmatched. The CDR3 loop spans 14 amino acids. The CDR3 here is CASSPTGGSRPQHF. CDR3 DNA: TGTGCCAGCTCACCTACAGGGGGGTCGCGGCCCCAGCATTTT. Variable domain in full (rest from reference TRBV18 and TRBJ1-5): NAGVMQNPRHLVRRRGQEARLRCSPMKGHSHVYWYRQLPEEGLKFMVYLQKENIIDESGMPKERFSAEFPKEGPSILRIQQVVRGDSAAYFCASSPTGGSRPQHFGDGTRLSIL.

V usage is TRBV10-2 and J usage is TRBJ2-3, with 7 bases aligning to TRBD1. The germline gives CDR1 WSHSY, CDR2 SAAADI. J was trimmed by 2 bases and V by 7 bases; bases with no gene match: 6. The CDR3 is 14 amino acids. The DNA of the CDR3 is TGCGCCAGCATTGCGACAGGGAACACAGATACGCAGTATTTT. It is translated as CASIATGNTDTQYF.

Written as DNA, the CDR3 is TGTGCCAGCAGCCCACCAGGGCCAAATCAGCCCCAGCATTTT. It is translated as CASSPPGPNQPQHF. The rearrangement links TRBV7-9 to TRBJ1-5; D possibly corresponds to TRBD1 (5 bases). Trimming removed 5 bases at V and 4 bases at J, with 12 bases between. The CDR3 totals 14 residues. Germline CDR1 and CDR2: SEHNR and FQNEAQ (reference sequence). Combining the CDR3 with reference TRBV7-9 and TRBJ1-5 gives the whole variable domain DTGVSQNPRHKITKRGQNVTFRCDPISEHNRLYWYRQTLGQGPEFLTYFQNEAQLEKSRLLSDRFSAERPKGSFSTLEIQRTEQGDSAMYLCASSPPGPNQPQHFGDGTRLSIL.

V is TRBV19 and J is TRBJ2-1, with 7 bases identical to TRBD2. This CDR3 has 10 residues. Germline CDR1 LNHDA, CDR2 SQIVND (reference sequence). V shed 10 bases and J 10 bases; nucleotides not matched to a gene: 4. In nucleotides, the CDR3 is TGTGCCACCGCCGGGGGGGAGCAGTTCTTC. Its translation is CATAGGEQFF.

This clone was observed a single time. The chain has TRBV9 and TRBJ1-6; D not resolved. Germline CDR1 and CDR2: SGDLS and YYNGEE. V was pared by 0 bases and J by 6 bases, with 4 bases between. The CDR3 consists of 13 residues. CDR3 sequence: CASSVARNSPLHF. In nucleotides, the CDR3 is TGTGCCAGCAGCGTAGCCCGTAATTCACCCCTCCACTTT.

As concerns this clone: The junction departs from the called germline gene at one end, perhaps through a read error. The V and J genes are TRBV20-1 and TRBJ1-2; no firm D call. The length of the CDR3 is 11 residues. CDR1 and CDR2 from the germline V gene are DFQATT and SNEGSKA (reference sequence). DNA of the CDR3: TGCAGTGCTACCACCCAGAAGGCGGATTACTTC. Its translation is CSATTQKADYF.

This clone has only one observation. The chain employs TRBV5-1 and TRBJ2-3; TRBD2 matches 11 bases. This CDR3 region has 17 residues. With 0 bases clipped from V and 0 bases from J, the junction kept 3 bases outside the gene matches. CDR1 is SGHRS, CDR2 YFSETQ, per germline. CDR3 residues: CASSLGSGGASTDTQYF. CDR3 nucleotide sequence: TGCGCCAGCAGCTTGGGTAGCGGGGGGGCTAGCACAGATACGCAGTATTTT.

CDR3 in amino acids: CASSLAGGKDEQFF. CDR3 in DNA: TGTGCCAGCAGCTTAGCGGGGGGGAAGGATGAGCAGTTCTTC. J is TRBJ2-1 and V is TRBV11-3; 8 bases match TRBD2. The CDR3 runs to 14 residues. V lost 1 base and J lost 8; bases outside the gene matches: 4. The germline gives CDR1 SGHNT, CDR2 YENEEA.

The V and J genes are TRBV28 and TRBJ2-7; 7 bases match TRBD1. This CDR3 has 14 residues. CDR1 MDHEN and CDR2 SYDVKM come from the germline V gene. V trimming: 5 bases; J trimming: 6 bases; junction bases outside the gene matches: 10. In DNA, the CDR3 is TGTGCCAGCAGTCTGCTTCAGACAGGGACCGAGCAGTACTTC. Protein sequence: CASSLLQTGTEQYF.

The rearrangement uses TRBV5-1 and TRBJ2-5; TRBD2 aligns across 15 bases. CDR1 SGHRS and CDR2 YFSETQ come from the germline V gene. The CDR3 spans 17 residues. V lost 3 bases to trimming and J lost 5 bases; unmatched junction nucleotides: 8. For the CDR3, the DNA is TGCGCCAGCAGCTCAGGACTAGCGGGGGGGCGTCGGGAGACCCAGTACTTC. This translates into CASSSGLAGGRRETQYF.

The chain couples TRBV11-3 to TRBJ2-3; 11 bases line up with TRBD2. Germline CDR1 and CDR2: SGHNT and YENEEA. The CDR3 is 15 residues long. The ends lost 4 bases at V and 5 bases at J; junction bases unmatched: 5. CDR3 region: CASSYSGGARDTQYF. The CDR3 coding sequence is TGTGCCAGCAGCTATAGCGGGGGGGCCAGAGATACGCAGTATTTT.

This chain joins TRBV7-6 and TRBJ2-1, with 9 bases identical to TRBD2. V dropped 1 base and J dropped 0; count of bases not matched to a gene: 10. The germline CDR1 and CDR2 sequences are SGHVS and FNYEAQ. The CDR3 consists of 19 residues. The DNA of the CDR3 is TGTGCCAGCAGCTTAGGTTTATCGTTGGGACTAGCCTCCTACAATGAGCAGTTCTTC. Translating it yields CASSLGLSLGLASYNEQFF.

J is TRBJ2-5 and V is TRBV5-1, with D possibly matching TRBD2 (5 bases). The CDR3 totals 13 residues. V was shortened by 0 bases and J by 5 bases, with 8 bases between the two germline ends. The V gene's germline CDR1 is SGHRS and CDR2 YFSETQ. The CDR3: CASSLGPGETQYF. The DNA for the CDR3 is TGCGCCAGCAGCTTGGGCCCGGGGGAGACCCAGTACTTC. The complete variable domain, with remaining parts taken from reference TRBV5-1 and TRBJ2-5, reads KAGVTQTPRYLIKTRGQQVTLSCSPISGHRSVSWYQQTPGQGLQFLFEYFSETQRNKGNFPGRFSGRQFSNSRSEMNVSTLELGDSALYLCASSLGPGETQYFGPGTRLLVL.

The V and J genes are TRBV29-1 and TRBJ1-2; D call uncertain. V was pared by 4 bases and J by 14 bases, with 11 bases between. The CDR3 covers 9 residues. Germline CDR1 is SQVTM and CDR2 is ANQGSEA. CDR3 sequence reads: CSVGPPGTF. CDR3 nucleotide sequence: TGCAGCGTTGGGCCTCCGGGTACCTTC. Using reference TRBV29-1 and TRBJ1-2 for the parts outside the CDR3, the full variable domain is SAVISQKPSRDICQRGTSLTIQCQVDSQVTMMFWYRQQPGQSLTLIATANQGSEATYESGFVIDKFPISRPNLTFSTLTVSNMSPEDSSIYLCSVGPPGTFGSGTRLTVV.

The chain joins TRBV14 to TRBJ1-1; 9 nucleotides line up with TRBD1. Germline V CDR1 and CDR2: SGHDN, FVKESK. V lost 4 bases and J lost 5; bases outside the gene matches: 5. The CDR3 sequence is 14 residues long. The DNA for the CDR3 is TGTGCCAGCAGCCCGACCGGGACAGGGACTGAAGCTTTCTTT. It specifies CASSPTGTGTEAFF. Looking up the rest from reference TRBV14 and TRBJ1-1 gives the full variable domain: EAGVTQFPSHSVIEKGQTVTLRCDPISGHDNLYWYRRVMGKEIKFLLHFVKESKQDESGMPNNRFLAERTGGTYSTLKVQPAELEDSGVYFCASSPTGTGTEAFFGQGTRLTVV.

The CDR3: CASSPTGLQPQHF. In DNA form, the CDR3 reads TGTGCCAGCAGCCCCACAGGGCTTCAGCCCCAGCATTTT. V gene TRBV7-2 combines with J gene TRBJ1-5; D perhaps matches TRBD1 (6 bases). V shed 5 bases and J shed 6 bases, with 11 bases lying between them. The CDR3 has 13 amino acids. The germline V gene has CDR1 SGHTA and CDR2 FQGNSA.

Details on this clone: Other DNA sequences from this sample encode an identical CDR3 as well. The chain combines TRBV9 with TRBJ1-1, with D perhaps TRBD1 (5 bases). The CDR3 covers 15 residues. Germline V gene data show CDR1 as SGDLS and CDR2 as YYNGEE. Trimming took 0 bases from V and 0 from J, leaving 9 bases between them. CDR3 sequence: CASSVDPGMNTEAFF. Here the CDR3 DNA reads TGTGCCAGCAGCGTAGATCCAGGGATGAACACTGAAGCTTTCTTT. Supplemented by reference TRBV9 and TRBJ1-1, the full variable domain reads DSGVTQTPKHLITATGQRVTLRCSPRSGDLSVYWYQQSLDQGLQFLIQYYNGEERAKGNILERFSAQQFPDLHSELNLSSLELGDSALYFCASSVDPGMNTEAFFGQGTRLTVV.

This chain links TRBV7-6 with TRBJ2-7, with 7 nucleotides matching TRBD1. The CDR3 runs to 21 residues. V shed 3 bases and J 5 bases; nucleotides not matched to a gene: 28. Germline loops: CDR1 SGHVS, CDR2 FNYEAQ. This CDR3 reads CASSLWPTRQGRKNFLHEQYF. The CDR3, as DNA: TGTGCCAGCAGCTTGTGGCCTACTAGACAGGGACGAAAAAATTTCCTACACGAGCAGTACTTC.

Here the CDR3 reads CASSHPGTSGGAELFF. CDR3 coding DNA: TGCGCCAGCAGTCACCCCGGGACTAGCGGGGGGGCGGAGCTGTTTTTT. The chain uses TRBV23-1 and TRBJ2-2, with TRBD2 matching over 16 bases. TRBV23-1 is placed among ORFs of uncertain function. The CDR3 consists of 16 residues. The V and J ends lost 3 bases and 10 bases, in that order; junction bases with no gene match: 5.

This chain joins TRBV9 and TRBJ2-1; the match to TRBD2 covers 8 bases. V was clipped by 3 bases and J by 5 bases; unmatched bases: 7. The germline gives CDR1 SGDLS, CDR2 YYNGEE. This CDR3 is 15 amino acids long. The DNA for the CDR3 is TGTGCCAGCAGCGACAGGACTAGCCCCCACAATGAGCAGTTCTTC. Translated, it gives CASSDRTSPHNEQFF.

In the case of this clone: A read error may produce the germline difference seen at one junction end. V and J are TRBV7-9 and TRBJ1-2; D unresolved. Germline values: CDR1 SEHNR, CDR2 FQNEAQ (reference sequence). The CDR3 has 12 residues. Here the CDR3 reads CSSSPTPQGYTF. CDR3 nucleotide sequence: TGTTCCAGCAGCCCCACTCCACAGGGCTACACCTTC.

The chain uses TRBV30 and TRBJ1-4; 7 bases align to TRBD1. Looked up from germline, CDR1 is GTSNPN and CDR2 is SVGIG (reference sequence). CDR3 length: 16 amino acids. The trim removed 5 bases at V and 7 bases at J, leaving 16 bases unmatched. This CDR3 is CAWDRGTAVRGEKLFF. In DNA, the CDR3 is TGTGCCTGGGATCGAGGGACAGCCGTCCGGGGTGAAAAACTGTTTTTT.

The chain recombines TRBV9 with TRBJ1-6, with 10 nucleotides matching TRBD1. The CDR3 length is 15 residues. The V gene end was trimmed by 0 bases and the J gene end by 10 bases; junction bases not matched to a gene: 4. CDR1 and CDR2 from the germline V gene are SGDLS and YYNGEE. The CDR3 nucleotides read TGTGCCAGCAGCGTAGCGGGGACAGGGGAATCACCCCTCCACTTT. Protein sequence: CASSVAGTGESPLHF.